This is a list of T cell receptor beta chains from one sample in a study of blood T cell repertoires in COVID-19. Repertoires were generated with immunoSEQ multiplex PCR, while TCRdb's copy carries only in-frame clones and drops some. Among 130,000 to 150,000 clones listed, 75% to 90% were seen once. Material: peripheral blood. The receptors here all came from an older woman with COVID-19, enrolled during active disease. CDR3s include the opening cysteine and the closing phenylalanine or tryptophan. A D gene is named only where the DNA matches it firmly. The size field is filled for only some rows; it gives once, few, many or a size class.

d_call: TRBD2; v_call: TRBV3-1/TRBV3-2; j_call: TRBJ2-7; clone_size: NA; cdr3_nt: TGTGCCAGCACCGATAGCGGGGGCTCCTACGAGCAGTACTTC; cdr3_aa: CASTDSGGSYEQYF
d_call: TRBD1; v_call: TRBV5-1; j_call: TRBJ1-6; clone_size: few; cdr3_nt: TGCGCCAGCAGTTCTCTCCCGGGACAGGGAGTTTCACCCCTCCACTTT; cdr3_aa: CASSSLPGQGVSPLHF
d_call: NA; v_call: TRBV6-5; j_call: TRBJ2-2; clone_size: NA; cdr3_nt: TGTGCCAGCAGCTCGTACACCGGGGAGCTGTTTTTT; cdr3_aa: CASSSYTGELFF
d_call: NA; v_call: TRBV7-9; j_call: TRBJ2-2; clone_size: NA; cdr3_nt: TGTGCCAGCAGCTTACGCGTGGGGGGCACCGGGGAGCTGTTTTTT; cdr3_aa: CASSLRVGGTGELFF
d_call: NA; v_call: TRBV5-4; j_call: TRBJ2-7; clone_size: NA; cdr3_nt: TGTGCCAGCAGCTTGGGCATACAGGCCACCTACGAGCAGTACTTC; cdr3_aa: CASSLGIQATYEQYF
d_call: TRBD1; v_call: TRBV9; j_call: TRBJ2-2; clone_size: NA; cdr3_nt: TGTGCCAGCAGCGTAGCTCTGGTGCGGACAGGGGCCACGAACACCGGGGAGCTGTTTTTT; cdr3_aa: CASSVALVRTGATNTGELFF
d_call: TRBD1; v_call: TRBV3-1/TRBV3-2; j_call: TRBJ2-1; clone_size: NA; cdr3_nt: TGTGCCAGCAGCCAAGCTCGGGACAGGGCCTACAATGAGCAGTTCTTC; cdr3_aa: CASSQARDRAYNEQFF
d_call: NA; v_call: TRBV11-3; j_call: TRBJ1-3; clone_size: NA; cdr3_nt: TGTGCCAGCAGCACAGGGCCTTCTGGAAACACCATATATTTT; cdr3_aa: CASSTGPSGNTIYF
d_call: TRBD2; v_call: TRBV11-2; j_call: TRBJ2-2; clone_size: few; cdr3_nt: TGTGCCAGCAGCCCGCGGACTAGCGGGGAGAACACCGGGGAGCTGTTTTTT; cdr3_aa: CASSPRTSGENTGELFF
d_call: NA; v_call: TRBV13; j_call: TRBJ1-6; clone_size: NA; cdr3_nt: TGTGCCAGCAGCTTAGGAGGGGGTGGAAATTCACCCCTCCACTTT; cdr3_aa: CASSLGGGGNSPLHF
d_call: TRBD2; v_call: TRBV7-9; j_call: TRBJ2-5; clone_size: NA; cdr3_nt: TGTGCCAGCAGCGGAACTAGCGGGAGAGAGACCCAGTACTTC; cdr3_aa: CASSGTSGRETQYF
d_call: TRBD1; v_call: TRBV6-5; j_call: TRBJ1-1; clone_size: NA; cdr3_nt: TGTGCCAGCAGCACCGACAGGGGTGAAACTGAAGCTTTCTTT; cdr3_aa: CASSTDRGETEAFF
d_call: TRBD2; v_call: TRBV4-1; j_call: TRBJ2-5; clone_size: few; cdr3_nt: TGCGCCAGCAGCCAAGAGCGGGGGGAAGAGACCCAGTACTTC; cdr3_aa: CASSQERGEETQYF
d_call: NA; v_call: TRBV12-3/TRBV12-4; j_call: TRBJ2-7; clone_size: NA; cdr3_nt: TGTGCCAGCAGCCTCGGCTCCTACGAGCAGTACTTC; cdr3_aa: CASSLGSYEQYF
d_call: NA; v_call: TRBV5-4; j_call: TRBJ2-4; clone_size: NA; cdr3_nt: TGTGCCAGCAGCTTGGCTGGCTCAATGAGGCGCATTCAGTACTTC; cdr3_aa: CASSLAGSMRRIQYF
d_call: TRBD1; v_call: TRBV2; j_call: TRBJ1-2; clone_size: NA; cdr3_nt: TGTGCCAGCAGTAGGACAGGGGAAACCTATGGCTACACCTTC; cdr3_aa: CASSRTGETYGYTF
d_call: NA; v_call: TRBV19; j_call: TRBJ2-7; clone_size: once; cdr3_nt: TGTGCCAGTAGTCCTTCCTACGGCGAGCAGTACTTC; cdr3_aa: CASSPSYGEQYF
d_call: NA; v_call: TRBV5-5; j_call: TRBJ1-2; clone_size: NA; cdr3_nt: TGTGCCAGCAGCTTGGCCCCGACAGCTTCCTATGGCTACACCTTC; cdr3_aa: CASSLAPTASYGYTF
d_call: NA; v_call: TRBV2; j_call: TRBJ1-1; clone_size: once; cdr3_nt: TGTGCCAGCAGTGTATGGGGGGAGAATGAAGCTTTCTTT; cdr3_aa: CASSVWGENEAFF
d_call: NA; v_call: TRBV2; j_call: TRBJ1-2; clone_size: NA; cdr3_nt: TGTGCCAGCAGGTCTGTAGAGTATGGCTACACCTTC; cdr3_aa: CASRSVEYGYTF
d_call: NA; v_call: TRBV29-1; j_call: TRBJ1-6; clone_size: NA; cdr3_nt: TGCAGCGTTGAAGTCGGACAGCTAAATTCACCCCTCCACTTT; cdr3_aa: CSVEVGQLNSPLHF
d_call: TRBD2; v_call: TRBV24-1; j_call: TRBJ2-1; clone_size: NA; cdr3_nt: TGTGCCACCAGCCAGACTAGCGGCCGTAGCTCCTACAATGAGCAGTTCTTC; cdr3_aa: CATSQTSGRSSYNEQFF
d_call: TRBD1; v_call: TRBV29-1; j_call: TRBJ1-1; clone_size: NA; cdr3_nt: TGCAGCGTTGTCCGGGACAGGGACACTGAAGCTTTCTTT; cdr3_aa: CSVVRDRDTEAFF
d_call: NA; v_call: TRBV18; j_call: TRBJ2-1; clone_size: once; cdr3_nt: TGTGCCAGCTCACCACCAGGGCTAGCTAGGTACAATGAGCAGTTCTTC; cdr3_aa: CASSPPGLARYNEQFF
d_call: TRBD1; v_call: TRBV6-5; j_call: TRBJ1-2; clone_size: NA; cdr3_nt: TGTGCCAGCAGTTTAGGACAGGGGAACTATGGCTACACCTTC; cdr3_aa: CASSLGQGNYGYTF
d_call: TRBD1; v_call: TRBV5-1; j_call: TRBJ2-2; clone_size: many; cdr3_nt: TGCGCCAGCAGCCGGACAGGGAGGAACACCGGGGAGCTGTTTTTT; cdr3_aa: CASSRTGRNTGELFF
d_call: TRBD1; v_call: TRBV7-8; j_call: TRBJ1-2; clone_size: NA; cdr3_nt: TGTGCCAGCAGCCTAGCCGGGACAGGGAACTATGGCTACACCTTC; cdr3_aa: CASSLAGTGNYGYTF
d_call: TRBD1; v_call: TRBV19; j_call: TRBJ1-5; clone_size: NA; cdr3_nt: TGTGCCAGCTCCCGATGGGCAGGGGGTTCGAATCAGCCCCAGCATTTT; cdr3_aa: CASSRWAGGSNQPQHF